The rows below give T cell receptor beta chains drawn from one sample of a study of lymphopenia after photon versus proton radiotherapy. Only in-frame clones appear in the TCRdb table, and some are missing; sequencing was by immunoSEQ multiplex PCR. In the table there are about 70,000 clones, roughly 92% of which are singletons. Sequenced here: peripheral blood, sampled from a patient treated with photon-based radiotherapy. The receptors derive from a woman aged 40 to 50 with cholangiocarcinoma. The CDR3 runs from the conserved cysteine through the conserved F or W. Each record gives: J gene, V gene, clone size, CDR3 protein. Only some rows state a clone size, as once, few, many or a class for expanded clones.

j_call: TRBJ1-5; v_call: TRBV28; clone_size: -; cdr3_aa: CASSLGTVGNQPQHF
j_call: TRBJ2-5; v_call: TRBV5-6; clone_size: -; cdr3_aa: CASSPLRALGGKETQYF
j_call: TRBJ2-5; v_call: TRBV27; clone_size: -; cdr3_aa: CASSPTGFGETQYF
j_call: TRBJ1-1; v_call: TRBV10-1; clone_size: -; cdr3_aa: CASSPPGTTEAFF
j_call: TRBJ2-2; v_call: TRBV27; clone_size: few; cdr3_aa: CASSLSGMTGELFF
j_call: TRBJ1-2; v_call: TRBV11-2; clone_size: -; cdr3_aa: CASTKEGSGGYGYTF
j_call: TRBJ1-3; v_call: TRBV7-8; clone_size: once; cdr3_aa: CASSPRWGSETPGNTIYF
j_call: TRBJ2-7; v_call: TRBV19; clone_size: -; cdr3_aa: CASSKGLAGAVYEQYF
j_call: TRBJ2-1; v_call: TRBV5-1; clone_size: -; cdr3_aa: CASSPRLADYNEQFF
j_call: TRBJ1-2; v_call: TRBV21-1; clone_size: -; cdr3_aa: CASSIGTAFYYGYTF
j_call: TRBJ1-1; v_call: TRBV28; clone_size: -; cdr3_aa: CASRPRGAGGAFF
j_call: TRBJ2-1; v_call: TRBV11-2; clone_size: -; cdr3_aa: CASSFTGGSYNEQFF
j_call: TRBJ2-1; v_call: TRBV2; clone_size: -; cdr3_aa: CATVQNPGATNEQFF
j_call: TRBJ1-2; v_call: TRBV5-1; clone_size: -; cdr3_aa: CASFEGANYGYTF
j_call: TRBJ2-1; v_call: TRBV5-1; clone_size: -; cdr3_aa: CASSLKYEQFF
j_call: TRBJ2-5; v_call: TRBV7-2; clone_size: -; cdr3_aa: CASSLVETQYF
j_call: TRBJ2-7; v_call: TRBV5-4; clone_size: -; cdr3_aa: CASSSPGTLEQYF
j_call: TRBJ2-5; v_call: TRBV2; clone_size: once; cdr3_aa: CASYGGGWETQYF
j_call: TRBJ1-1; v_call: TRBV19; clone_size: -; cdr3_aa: CASSGRGQLPEAFF